This T cell receptor beta chain was documented in a study of blood T cell repertoires in COVID-19 (dated by TCRdb to about 2020). Looking at the study overall: Samples covering the acute and convalescent phases of COVID-19 were provided by collaborators in the United States, Italy and Spain. The material from the prospective study consisted of cDNA or gDNA derived from T cells, B-cell-depleted T cells, or PBMCs. The dataset comprised deeply sampled blood TCRbeta repertoires from subjects exposed to, actively infected with, or recovered from COVID-19. A freely available public database, intended as a resource for researchers studying the immune response to SARS-CoV-2, is where the repertoires were released. Samples were obtained from the ongoing ImmuneRACE study (first 160 participants) and from about 1,300 subjects provided by 6 global collaborators. Nearly every sample came with metadata listing a de-identified subject ID, COVID-19 status, age in years and sex. Where available, HLA class I and class II types were taken from metadata supplied by the sample provider and were not determined by assay-based typing.

As for this clone: Its binding antigen is unknown. Base quality data are lacking; no much larger clone is found one base away.

TCRbeta CDR3 regions were amplified from genomic DNA by means of the immunoSEQ Assay, a bias-controlled multiplex PCR. In the authors' own workflow: Within the assay, amplification of reference gene primers was used to estimate how many nucleated cells each sample contained. Sequence reads were collapsed and filtered to measure the absolute abundance of every unique TCRbeta CDR3 rearrangement. For each sample, productive Simpson clonality was calculated as the square root of Simpson's diversity index across productive rearrangements. TCRdb mirrors the immuneACCESS table, restricted to in-frame sequences. Some clones are absent from its copies; in checked studies, under half trace to an unresolved V gene, and the reason for the others is unknown. Clone size and V and J calls were adopted from that table, with D and trimming inferred from the DNA. Present in this sample are roughly 100,000 clones, roughly 90% of which were seen just once. Together, the top ten hold approximately 3.5% of the sample.

CDR1 and CDR2 (MNHEY, SVGAGI) derive from the germline V gene. From cysteine to phenylalanine, the CDR3 is 13 amino acids long. CDR3 DNA only is kept here, 39 bases in frame from base 1. V and J lose 9 bases and 7 bases, and a span of 16 bases separates them. The collaborating institutions used their own protocols to collect whole blood in K2EDTA tubes. Collaborator samples were shipped for TCRbeta analysis as frozen whole blood, isolated PBMCs, or DNA extracted from either sample type. Summary of the overall study and its limitations: Clinical and demographic metadata were provided uncurated, with the amount varying by source and participant.

The rearrangement joined TRBV6-5 to TRBJ2-1, with a tentative D gene TRBD2 over 5 matching bases. This TCR was sampled from a woman aged 60 to 75 with acute or convalescent COVID-19. Source material: peripheral blood. The CDR3 here reads CASTSGRDNEQFF. Read as DNA, the sequence is TGTGCCAGTACTAGTGGGCGCGATAATGAGCAGTTCTTC.